Described below is a single T cell receptor beta chain sequence and its context. This sample is part of a study of cytomegalovirus exposure and HLA in healthy donors. The PCR used 60 Vbeta and 13 Jbeta primers. TCRdb keeps only in-frame clones here, not all; method: immunoSEQ multiplex PCR. The repertoire holds roughly 100,000 clones, with roughly 80% as singletons. The CDR3 spans 17 residues. Trimming cost V 0 bases and J 3 bases; bases outside gene matches: 12. Germline V CDR1 and CDR2: SGHRS, YFSETQ. The clonotype comes from a man aged 45-60 years in good health and CMV-seropositive. This sequence joins TRBV5-1 and TRBJ2-7; 7 positions match TRBD2. The specimen was PBMCs. The CDR3 nucleotides read TGCGCCAGCAGCTTGGAAAACCCCGGGACTAACCTCTACGAGCAGTACTTC. This codes for CASSLENPGTNLYEQYF.